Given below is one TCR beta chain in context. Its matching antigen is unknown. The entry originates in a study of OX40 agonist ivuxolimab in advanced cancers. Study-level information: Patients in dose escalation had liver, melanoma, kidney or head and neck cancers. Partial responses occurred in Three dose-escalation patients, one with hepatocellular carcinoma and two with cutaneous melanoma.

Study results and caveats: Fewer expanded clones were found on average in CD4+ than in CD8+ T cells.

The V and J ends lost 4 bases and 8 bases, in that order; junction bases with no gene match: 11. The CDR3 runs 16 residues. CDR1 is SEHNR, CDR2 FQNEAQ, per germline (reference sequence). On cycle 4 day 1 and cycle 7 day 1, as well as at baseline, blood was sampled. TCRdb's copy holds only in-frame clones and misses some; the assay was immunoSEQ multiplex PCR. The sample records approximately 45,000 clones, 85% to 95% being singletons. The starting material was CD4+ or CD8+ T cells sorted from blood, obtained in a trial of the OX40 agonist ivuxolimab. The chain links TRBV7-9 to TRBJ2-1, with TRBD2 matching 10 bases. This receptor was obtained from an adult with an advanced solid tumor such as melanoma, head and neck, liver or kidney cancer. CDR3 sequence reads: CASSYLRLAGRHEQFF. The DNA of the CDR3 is TGTGCCAGCAGCTATCTACGACTAGCGGGTAGGCATGAGCAGTTCTTC.